These 28 T cell receptor beta chains came from one sample sequenced in a study of blood T cell repertoires in COVID-19. The method was immunoSEQ multiplex PCR; TCRdb's version includes in-frame clones alone and lacks a portion of them. The table lists roughly 80,000 clones, 70% to 90% of them singletons, with just under 3% in the top ten. Sequencing was carried out using peripheral blood. The origin of the receptors is a woman of 80 years or more with acute or convalescent COVID-19.

This sequence joins TRBV7-3 and TRBJ2-7; no definite D call. Looked up from germline, CDR1 is SGHTA and CDR2 is FQGTGA. Trimming took off 2 bases at V and 4 bases at J, with 12 bases between the two ends. CDR3 length equals 14 residues. CDR3 region: CASSLQHRIYEQYF. Written as DNA, the CDR3 is TGTGCCAGCAGCTTACAGCACAGAATATACGAGCAGTACTTC.

This chain connects TRBV5-1 to TRBJ1-1, with no clear D. V was clipped by 0 bases and J by 4 bases, with 13 bases between them. The CDR3 is made up of 15 amino acids. Germline assignment: CDR1 SGHRS and CDR2 YFSETQ. CDR3: CASSLDTSGFTEAFF. CDR3 in DNA: TGCGCCAGCAGCTTGGATACATCGGGGTTCACTGAAGCTTTCTTT.

The V gene is TRBV5-4, the J gene TRBJ2-3; TRBD1 is a possible D gene (7 bases). This CDR3 is 16 amino acids long. The germline V and J ends were trimmed by 3 bases and 2 bases, with 16 bases remaining between them. CDR1 is SGHNT, CDR2 YYREEE, per germline (reference sequence). This CDR3 reads CASSSGGDRSTDTQYF. For the CDR3, the DNA is TGTGCCAGCAGCTCCGGAGGGGACAGATCCACAGATACGCAGTATTTT.

This chain connects TRBV6-2 or TRBV6-3 to TRBJ1-5; 8 nucleotides agree with TRBD1. The CDR3 contains 17 residues. Germline V gene sequence: CDR1 MNHEY, CDR2 SVGEGT. Trimming took 2 bases from V and 2 from J; bases not matched to a gene: 8. The CDR3: CASSYTGTGLGNQPQHF. In DNA form, the CDR3 reads TGTGCCAGCAGTTACACCGGGACAGGTCTAGGCAATCAGCCCCAGCATTTT.

The genes are TRBV6-1 and TRBJ1-1; D unresolved. The germline V gene encodes CDR1 MNHNS and CDR2 SASEGT. This CDR3 region has 14 residues. Trimming took 1 base from V and 2 from J, leaving 8 bases between them. The CDR3 region has the DNA TGTGCCAGCAGTGAAGGACATTATAACACTGAAGCTTTCTTT. It specifies CASSEGHYNTEAFF.

This clone was recorded once. The chain is built from TRBV7-9 and TRBJ2-2, with a tentative D call TRBD2 (6 bases). Germline loops: CDR1 SEHNR, CDR2 FQNEAQ (reference sequence). The CDR3 has 16 amino acids. The V and J ends lost 3 bases and 7 bases respectively, with 18 bases between them. The CDR3 spells CASSLGTVPLDGELFF. CDR3 coding DNA: TGTGCCAGCAGCTTGGGGACTGTCCCCTTGGACGGGGAGCTGTTTTTT.

The chain has TRBV19 and TRBJ1-2; the D gene is possibly TRBD1 (5 bases). The germline V gene has CDR1 LNHDA and CDR2 SQIVND (reference sequence). The V gene lost 7 bases and the J gene lost 8 bases, with 17 bases spanning the gap. CDR3 length equals 13 residues. The CDR3 here is CASTSRGLRGYTF. CDR3 nucleotide sequence: TGTGCCAGTACCTCCCGGGGGTTAAGGGGCTACACCTTC.

This chain links TRBV11-2 with TRBJ2-7; TRBD1 agrees at 7 bases. CDR1 and CDR2 (germline): SGHAT, FQNNGV. After removal of 3 bases from V and 0 bases from J, the junction contained 5 bases not matched to a gene. The CDR3 length is 15 residues. DNA of the CDR3: TGTGCCAGCAGCTTGACAGGGACCAGCTCCTACGAGCAGTACTTC. The encoded protein is CASSLTGTSSYEQYF. Complete variable domain (other parts from reference TRBV11-2 and TRBJ2-7): EAGVAQSPRYKIIEKRQSVAFWCNPISGHATLYWYQQILGQGPKLLIQFQNNGVVDDSQLPKDRFSAERLKGVDSTLKIQPAKLEDSAVYLCASSLTGTSSYEQYFGPGTRLTVT.

The V and J genes are TRBV9 and TRBJ1-2; D is uncertain. This CDR3 has 14 amino acids. V was trimmed by 0 bases and J by 4 bases, leaving 10 bases between them. Germline V gene data show CDR1 as SGDLS and CDR2 as YYNGEE. The chain's CDR3 is CASSVDREFYGYTF. The CDR3 nucleotides are TGTGCCAGCAGCGTAGACCGGGAATTCTATGGCTACACCTTC. The variable domain in full, with the rest retrieved from reference TRBV9 and TRBJ1-2, is DSGVTQTPKHLITATGQRVTLRCSPRSGDLSVYWYQQSLDQGLQFLIQYYNGEERAKGNILERFSAQQFPDLHSELNLSSLELGDSALYFCASSVDREFYGYTFGSGTRLTVV.

This chain uses TRBV25-1 with TRBJ2-1, with 11 bases lining up with TRBD2. Germline CDR1 reads MGHDK; CDR2 reads SYGVNS. With 3 bases clipped from V and 2 bases from J, the junction kept 6 bases outside the gene matches. This CDR3 is built from 17 residues. Here the CDR3 DNA reads TGTGCCAGCAGTGACACCCAGGGACTAGCGGCCTACAATGAGCAGTTCTTC. Its translation: CASSDTQGLAAYNEQFF.

This chain uses TRBV7-2 with TRBJ1-1, with TRBD1 matching over 9 bases. Germline V gene sequence: CDR1 SGHTA, CDR2 FQGNSA. The CDR3 spans 19 residues. Trimming at V came to 3 bases and at J to 4 bases, leaving 18 bases not matched to a gene. CDR3 in amino acids: CASSFAGTGGGRWSTEAFF. CDR3 nucleotides: TGTGCCAGCAGCTTCGCCGGAACAGGGGGCGGAAGGTGGAGCACTGAAGCTTTCTTT.

The chain combines TRBV18 with TRBJ1-2, with a tentative D call TRBD1 (5 bases). CDR3 length: 17 residues. Looked up from germline, CDR1 is KGHSH and CDR2 is LQKENI. V lost 1 base and J 6 bases, leaving 21 bases between the germline ends. CDR3 nucleotide sequence: TGTGCCAGCTCACCACAACACCTTGGCGGCGGGGCACATGGCTACACCTTC. Translated, it gives CASSPQHLGGGAHGYTF.

This clone was counted a single time. The V gene is TRBV2, the J gene TRBJ1-2; D gene unclear. The V and J ends lost 2 bases and 8 bases respectively, with 12 bases between them. The CDR3 contains 13 residues. In germline, CDR1 is SNHLY, CDR2 FYNNEI. CDR3 in DNA: TGTGCCAGCAGTGAATGGGCTTCGTGGGGCTACACCTTC. Its translation: CASSEWASWGYTF.

This chain links TRBV15 with TRBJ1-6; 10 bases agree with TRBD1. In germline, CDR1 is LNHNV, CDR2 YYDKDF (reference sequence). V gave up 2 bases and J gave up 8 bases; unmatched junction bases: 6. The CDR3 has 16 amino acids. Here the CDR3 DNA reads TGTGCCACCAGCAGACAAAGGGGGACAGGGGATTCACCCCTCCACTTT. Protein sequence: CATSRQRGTGDSPLHF.

V gene TRBV30 combines with J gene TRBJ1-3; 9 nucleotides match TRBD1. The CDR3 contains 18 residues. Trimming took 0 bases from V and 2 from J; bases not matched to a gene: 11. Germline loops: CDR1 GTSNPN, CDR2 SVGIG (reference sequence). CDR3 nucleotide sequence: TGTGCCTGGAGTGTCGAGGGGACAGGGAAACTCCCTGGAAACACCATATATTTT. Translation: CAWSVEGTGKLPGNTIYF.

The CDR3 loop reads CASSGDLPPSYNEQFF. The CDR3 region has the DNA TGTGCCAGCAGCGGAGATCTCCCACCTTCCTACAATGAGCAGTTCTTC. The V and J genes are TRBV9 and TRBJ2-1; D gene uncertain. With 3 bases removed from V and 1 base from J, the gap between germline ends came to 14 bases. In germline, CDR1 is SGDLS, CDR2 YYNGEE. The CDR3 runs to 16 residues.

The chain uses TRBV4-1 and TRBJ2-5; 7 nucleotides align to TRBD2. The CDR3 loop spans 16 amino acids. With 5 bases clipped from V and 0 bases from J, the junction kept 9 bases outside the gene matches. CDR1 and CDR2 from the germline V gene are MGHRA and YSYEKL. The CDR3 sequence is CASSSAWGTNQETQYF. As DNA, the CDR3 is TGCGCCAGCAGCTCAGCGTGGGGGACTAACCAAGAGACCCAGTACTTC.

CDR3 sequence: CASSQEVSGGANVNNEQFF. DNA of the CDR3: TGTGCCAGCAGCCAAGAGGTTAGCGGGGGGGCCAATGTAAACAATGAGCAGTTCTTC. This chain links TRBV4-2 with TRBJ2-1, with 11 bases matching TRBD2. This CDR3 comprises 19 residues. V trimming: 0 bases; J trimming: 5 bases; junction bases outside the gene matches: 12. The germline gives CDR1 LGHNA, CDR2 YNFKEQ.

For the CDR3, the DNA is TGTGCCAGCAGTTACCTGGGAGGGGTGTACCAAGAGACCCAGTACTTC. It is translated as CASSYLGGVYQETQYF. This sequence joins TRBV6-2 or TRBV6-3 and TRBJ2-5, with 7 bases matching TRBD2. J was trimmed by 0 bases and V by 2 bases; bases with no gene match: 6. Per the germline V gene, CDR1 is MNHEY and CDR2 is SVGEGT. This CDR3 has 16 amino acids.

V gene TRBV7-9 combines with J gene TRBJ1-1; no firm D call. Germline V gives CDR1 SEHNR, CDR2 FQNEAQ (reference sequence). The germline V and J ends were trimmed by 4 bases and 3 bases, with 9 bases remaining between them. This CDR3 contains 13 residues. The CDR3: CASSSELYTEAFF. DNA for the CDR3: TGTGCCAGCAGCTCCGAGTTGTACACTGAAGCTTTCTTT.

V usage is TRBV16 and J usage is TRBJ2-1, with TRBD1 identical over 8 bases. CDR3 length: 16 amino acids. Germline V gives CDR1 KGHSY, CDR2 FQNENV. The V segment lost 0 bases and the J segment 1 base; nucleotides outside the gene matches: 2. The CDR3 is CASSQSRGQSYNEQFF. CDR3 in DNA: TGTGCCAGCAGCCAATCCAGGGGGCAGTCCTACAATGAGCAGTTCTTC.

The chain has TRBV6-5 and TRBJ1-5; 7 nucleotides match TRBD1. The CDR3 length is 11 residues. The germline V gene encodes CDR1 MNHEY and CDR2 SVGAGI. V trimming: 6 bases; J trimming: 12 bases; junction bases outside the gene matches: 5. CDR3 DNA sequence: TGTGCCAGCAGCACGACAGGGAACCAGCATTTT. The encoded protein is CASSTTGNQHF.

This chain uses TRBV7-2 with TRBJ1-3, with D hard to call. CDR1 and CDR2 (germline): SGHTA, FQGNSA. V lost 5 bases to trimming and J lost 5 bases, with 16 bases between them. CDR3 length equals 15 residues. CDR3 sequence (DNA): TGTGCCAGCAGCCCACCCGGCGGTATTAGAAACACCATATATTTT. Translated: CASSPPGGIRNTIYF.

The V gene is TRBV5-1, the J gene TRBJ2-7; 10 nucleotides agree with TRBD1. The V and J ends lost 4 bases and 4 bases, in that order; junction bases with no gene match: 5. The CDR3 runs 14 residues. CDR1 and CDR2 (germline): SGHRS, YFSETQ. CDR3 DNA: TGCGCCAGCAGCCAGCGGGACAGGGGTTACGAGCAGTACTTC. This translates into CASSQRDRGYEQYF.

Points on this clone: The sample holds other DNA sequences that translate to the same CDR3. J is TRBJ1-1 and V is TRBV5-1; D is possibly TRBD1 (5 bases). CDR1 is SGHRS, CDR2 YFSETQ, per germline. The CDR3 is 13 amino acids. V was trimmed by 3 bases and J by 2 bases, leaving 8 bases between them. DNA of the CDR3: TGCGCCAGCAGCTCTCAGGGAAACACTGAAGCTTTCTTT. It specifies CASSSQGNTEAFF.

The chain joins TRBV28 to TRBJ1-1; D perhaps matches TRBD1 (6 bases). Germline CDR1 reads MDHEN; CDR2 reads SYDVKM. The CDR3 sequence is 17 residues long. V lost 2 bases to trimming and J lost 0 bases, with 16 bases between them. The DNA of the CDR3 is TGTGCCAGCAGTTTAATACTACAGGGTTACTTGAACACTGAAGCTTTCTTT. This translates into CASSLILQGYLNTEAFF.

The V call is TRBV6-2 or TRBV6-3, the J call TRBJ2-4; no firm D call. V was cut by 3 bases and J by 1 base, with 13 bases left in between. The germline CDR1 and CDR2 sequences are MNHEY and SVGEGT. This CDR3 is built from 16 residues. CDR3 loop: CASSYVAAGAKNIQYF. In DNA, the CDR3 is TGTGCCAGCAGTTATGTCGCAGCCGGGGCCAAAAACATTCAGTACTTC.

The chain has TRBV4-3 and TRBJ1-2, with a possible D match to TRBD1 (6 bases). Looked up from germline, CDR1 is LGHNA and CDR2 is YSLEER. Trimming took 1 base from V and 8 from J, leaving 17 bases between them. The CDR3 totals 15 residues. The CDR3 protein is CASSQATTGTGGYTF. As DNA, the CDR3 is TGCGCCAGCAGCCAAGCAACTACAGGGACGGGGGGCTACACCTTC.